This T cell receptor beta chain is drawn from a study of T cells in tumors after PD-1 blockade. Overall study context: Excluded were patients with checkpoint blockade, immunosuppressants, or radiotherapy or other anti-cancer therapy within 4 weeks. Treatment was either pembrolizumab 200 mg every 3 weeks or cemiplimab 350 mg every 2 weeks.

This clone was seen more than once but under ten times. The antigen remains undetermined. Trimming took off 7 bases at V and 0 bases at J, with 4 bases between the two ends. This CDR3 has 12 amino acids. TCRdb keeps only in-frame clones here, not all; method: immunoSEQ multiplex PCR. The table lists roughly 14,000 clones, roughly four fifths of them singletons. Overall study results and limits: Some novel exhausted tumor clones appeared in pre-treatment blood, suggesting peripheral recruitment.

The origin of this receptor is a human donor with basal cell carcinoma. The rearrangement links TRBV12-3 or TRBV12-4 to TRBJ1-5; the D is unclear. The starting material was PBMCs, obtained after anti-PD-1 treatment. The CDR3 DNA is TGTGCCAGCACCTATAGCAATCAGCCCCAGCATTTT. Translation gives CASTYSNQPQHF.